Below, 6 T cell receptor beta chains from the same sample are listed, as sequenced in a study of shared clonotypes between healthy human individuals. The table came from immunoSEQ multiplex PCR; TCRdb's copy has only in-frame clones and leaves some out. The sample lists 90,000 to 130,000 clones, around 68% occurring once. Sequenced input: memory CD8+ T cells sorted from blood. The subset was: CD45RO+ cells pooled with CCR7-negative TemRA cells. The receptors originated from a woman between 25 and 40 years old in good health.

The rearrangement links TRBV18 to TRBJ1-1, with 9 bases matching TRBD1. CDR1 KGHSH and CDR2 LQKENI come from the germline V gene. V lost 3 bases, J lost 0 bases, and 5 bases stayed unmatched. The CDR3 is 16 amino acids. CDR3 loop: CASSPFGQGMNTEAFF. The CDR3 region has the DNA TGTGCCAGCTCACCTTTTGGACAGGGGATGAACACTGAAGCTTTCTTT.

Here the CDR3 DNA reads TGTGCCAGCAGTAGGGGAGGGGTTAATGAAAAACTGTTTTTT. This codes for CASSRGGVNEKLFF. This chain uses TRBV6-1 with TRBJ1-4; TRBD1 is a possible D gene (5 bases). Germline CDR1 MNHNS, CDR2 SASEGT. This CDR3 comprises 14 residues. V was cut by 5 bases and J by 4 bases, with 11 bases left in between.

This clone was detected a few times. The V call is TRBV28, the J call TRBJ2-5; 8 positions agree with TRBD2. The CDR3 is made up of 15 amino acids. The V gene end was trimmed by 4 bases and the J gene end by 3 bases; junction bases not matched to a gene: 7. In germline, CDR1 is MDHEN, CDR2 SYDVKM. The CDR3, as DNA: TGTGCCAGCAGTTCCCCCCGGGAGGGGGAAGAGACCCAGTACTTC. Its translation is CASSSPREGEETQYF.

CDR3 bases: TGTGCCAGCAAAGCGACAGGGGCTGGGACTGAAGCTTTCTTT. Amino acids: CASKATGAGTEAFF. The chain carries TRBV18 and TRBJ1-1, with 8 bases aligning to TRBD1. CDR1 is KGHSH and CDR2 is LQKENI in the germline V gene. This CDR3 has 14 amino acids. The junction had 10 bases not matched to a gene; V was cut back by 8 bases and J by 5 bases. The variable domain in full, with the rest retrieved from reference TRBV18 and TRBJ1-1, is NAGVMQNPRHLVRRRGQEARLRCSPMKGHSHVYWYRQLPEEGLKFMVYLQKENIIDESGMPKERFSAEFPKEGPSILRIQQVVRGDSAAYFCASKATGAGTEAFFGQGTRLTVV.

The chain recombines TRBV7-8 with TRBJ1-1; no definite D call. Germline V CDR1 and CDR2: SGHVS, FQNEAQ. The CDR3 is 16 amino acids. Trimming left V 2 bases short and J 1 base short, with 14 bases between. The CDR3, as DNA: TGTGCCAGCAGCTTATGGGAGTTCTTGGGGAACACTGAAGCTTTCTTT. Its protein product is CASSLWEFLGNTEAFF.

V is TRBV5-6 and J is TRBJ1-6, with 10 bases aligning to TRBD1. The CDR3 extends over 12 amino acids. Germline CDR1 is SGHDT and CDR2 is YYEEEE. The J segment lost 10 bases and the V segment lost 7 bases, leaving 2 bases of the junction unmatched. The CDR3 protein is CASVTGGSPLHF. The CDR3 bases are TGTGCCAGCGTGACAGGGGGCTCACCCCTCCACTTT. Looking up the rest from reference TRBV5-6 and TRBJ1-6 gives the full variable domain: DAGVTQSPTHLIKTRGQQVTLRCSPKSGHDTVSWYQQALGQGPQFIFQYYEEEERQRGNFPDRFSGHQFPNYSSELNVNALLLGDSALYLCASVTGGSPLHFGNGTRLTVT.